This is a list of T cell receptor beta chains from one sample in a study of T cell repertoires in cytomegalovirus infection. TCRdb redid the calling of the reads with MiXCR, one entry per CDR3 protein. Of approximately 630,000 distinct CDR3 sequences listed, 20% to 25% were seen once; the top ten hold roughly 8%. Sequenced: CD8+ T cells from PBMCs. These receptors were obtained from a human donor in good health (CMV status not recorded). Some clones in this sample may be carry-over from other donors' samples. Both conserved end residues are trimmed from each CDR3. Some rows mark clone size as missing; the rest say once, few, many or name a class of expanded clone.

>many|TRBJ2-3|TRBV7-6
AGSGGEADTQY
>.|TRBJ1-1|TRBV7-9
ASSLGAPQGAF
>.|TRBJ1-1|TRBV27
ASSNGITEAF
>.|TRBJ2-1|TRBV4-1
ASSQVPLAAYNEQF
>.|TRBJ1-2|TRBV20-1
SAKQGAYNDGYT
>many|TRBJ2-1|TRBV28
ASSYPPAGSYNEQF
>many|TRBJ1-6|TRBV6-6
ASSYSPGLSSYNSPLH
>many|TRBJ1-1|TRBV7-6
ASSLGWPGQGDSNTEAF
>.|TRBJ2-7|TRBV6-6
ASSYERLGEQY
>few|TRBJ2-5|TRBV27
ASSLTGGLLETQY
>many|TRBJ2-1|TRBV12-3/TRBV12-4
ASSLNGGQGGNEQF
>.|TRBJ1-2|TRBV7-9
ASSLEVVLGDYGYT
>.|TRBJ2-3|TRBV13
ASSLTWRAATDTQY
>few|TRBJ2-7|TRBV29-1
SVEDRGSSYEQY
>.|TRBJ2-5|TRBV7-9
ASRASGGETQY
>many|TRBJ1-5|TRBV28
ASSFRGGRRNQPQH
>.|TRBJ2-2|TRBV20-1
SASPIRGQVNTGELF
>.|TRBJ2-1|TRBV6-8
ASLKSGVYNEQF
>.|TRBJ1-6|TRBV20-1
SARDRDSSYNSPLH
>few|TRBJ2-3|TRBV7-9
ASSPEGGTSTDTQY
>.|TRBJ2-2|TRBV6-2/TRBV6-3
ASSFEAGDTGELF
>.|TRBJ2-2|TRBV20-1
SAPIRYGEQF
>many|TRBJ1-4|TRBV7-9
ASSLVDRTDNEKLF
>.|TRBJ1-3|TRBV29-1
SFSSGNTIY
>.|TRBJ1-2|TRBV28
ASSLDTRDGYT
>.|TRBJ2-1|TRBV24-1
ATSDLGLAGEQF
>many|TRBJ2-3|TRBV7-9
ASSLVLARTSTDTQY
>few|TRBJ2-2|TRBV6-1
ASIKQGGGELF